This is a list of T cell receptor beta chains from one sample in a study of CD8 T cells in ankylosing spondylitis. Each CDR3 protein gets one entry after TCRdb re-called the 5' RACE reads with MiXCR. The table lists 250,000 or so distinct CDR3 sequences, 24% of them singletons. Material: blood, either unsorted or a sorted T cell fraction (not recorded which). Source of these receptors: a male donor with ankylosing spondylitis or in good health (not recorded which). The CDR3 runs from the conserved cysteine through the conserved F or W. Fields, in order: J gene, clone size, V gene, D gene, CDR3 protein, CDR3 DNA. D genes are given only for firm matches. Size is omitted from some rows. Given values are once, few, many or a class for expanded clones.

>TRBJ1-2|few|TRBV30|.
CAWSRGVDYGYTF
TGTGCCTGGAGCAGAGGGGTCGACTATGGCTACACCTTC
>TRBJ1-1|few|TRBV30|.
CAWRAGTLNTEAFF
TGTGCCTGGAGGGCAGGGACACTGAACACTGAAGCTTTCTTT
>TRBJ2-1|few|TRBV20-1|TRBD2
CSASPSGGPSNEQFF
TGCAGTGCTAGCCCTTCGGGGGGGCCTAGCAATGAGCAGTTCTTC
>TRBJ2-7|few|TRBV12-3/TRBV12-4|TRBD2
CASSPSGLAEYEQYF
TGTGCCAGCAGCCCCAGCGGACTAGCGGAATACGAGCAGTACTTC
>TRBJ2-1|many|TRBV12-3/TRBV12-4|.
CASSLGAGQFF
TGTGCCAGCAGTTTAGGTGCAGGGCAGTTCTTC
>TRBJ2-5|few|TRBV6-5|.
CASSYDQETQYF
TGTGCCAGCAGTTACGATCAAGAGACCCAGTACTTC
>TRBJ2-5|.|TRBV20-1|.
CSAREVFQETQYF
TGCAGTGCTAGAGAGGTCTTCCAAGAGACCCAGTACTTC
>TRBJ2-1|few|TRBV20-1|.
CSAETGGANANEQFF
TGCAGTGCCGAAACAGGGGGGGCAAACGCCAATGAGCAGTTCTTC
>TRBJ2-7|.|TRBV7-9|.
CASSLTDSSYEQYF
TGTGCCAGCAGCTTAACGGACAGCTCCTACGAGCAGTACTTC
>TRBJ1-2|many|TRBV20-1|.
CSAPGQYYGYTF
TGCAGTGCCCCCGGACAGTACTATGGCTACACCTTC
>TRBJ1-4|many|TRBV7-9|.
CASSQDVRNEKLFF
TGTGCCAGCAGCCAGGACGTAAGAAATGAAAAACTGTTTTTT
>TRBJ2-3|many|TRBV24-1|TRBD2
CATSGGGSDTQYF
TGTGCCACCAGTGGCGGGGGTTCAGATACGCAGTATTTT
>TRBJ2-7|many|TRBV11-2|.
CASSPRDGTYEQYF
TGTGCCAGCAGCCCCCGGGACGGAACCTACGAGCAGTACTTC